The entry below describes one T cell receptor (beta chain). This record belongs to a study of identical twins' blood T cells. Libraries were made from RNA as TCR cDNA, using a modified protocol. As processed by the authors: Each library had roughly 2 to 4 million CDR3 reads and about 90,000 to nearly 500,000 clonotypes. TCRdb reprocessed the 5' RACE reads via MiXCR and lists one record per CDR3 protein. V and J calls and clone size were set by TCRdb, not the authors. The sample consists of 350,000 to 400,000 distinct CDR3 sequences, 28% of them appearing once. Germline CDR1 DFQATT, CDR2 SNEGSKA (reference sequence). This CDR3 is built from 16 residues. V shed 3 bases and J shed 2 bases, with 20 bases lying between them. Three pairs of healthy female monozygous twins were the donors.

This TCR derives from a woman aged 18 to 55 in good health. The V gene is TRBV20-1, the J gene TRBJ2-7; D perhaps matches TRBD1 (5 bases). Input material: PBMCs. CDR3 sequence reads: CSARDLKGFHAYEQYF. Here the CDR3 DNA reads TGCAGTGCTAGGGATTTGAAGGGGTTTCACGCCTACGAGCAGTACTTC.